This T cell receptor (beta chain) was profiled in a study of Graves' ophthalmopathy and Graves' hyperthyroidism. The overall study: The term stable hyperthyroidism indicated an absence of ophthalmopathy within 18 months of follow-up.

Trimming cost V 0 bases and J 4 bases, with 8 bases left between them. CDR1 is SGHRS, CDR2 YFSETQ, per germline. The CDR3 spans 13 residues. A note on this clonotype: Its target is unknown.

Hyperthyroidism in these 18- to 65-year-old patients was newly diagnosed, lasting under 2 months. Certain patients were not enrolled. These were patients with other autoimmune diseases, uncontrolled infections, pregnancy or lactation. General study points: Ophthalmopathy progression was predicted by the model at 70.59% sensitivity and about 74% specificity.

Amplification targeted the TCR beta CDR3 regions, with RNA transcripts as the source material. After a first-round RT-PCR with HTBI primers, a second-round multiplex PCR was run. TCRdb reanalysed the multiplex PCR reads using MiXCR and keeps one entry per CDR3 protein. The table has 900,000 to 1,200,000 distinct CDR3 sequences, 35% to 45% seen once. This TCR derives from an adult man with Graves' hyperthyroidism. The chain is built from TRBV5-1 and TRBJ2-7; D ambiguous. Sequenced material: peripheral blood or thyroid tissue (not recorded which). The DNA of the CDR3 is TGCGCCAGCAGCTTGGTCTGGGGATACGAGCAGTACTTC. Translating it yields CASSLVWGYEQYF.